A selection of T cell receptor beta chains follows, all from one sample in a study of cytomegalovirus exposure and HLA in healthy donors. Assay: immunoSEQ multiplex PCR; the TCRdb copy retains only in-frame clones and omits some. The sample consists of over 250,000 clones, roughly 70% of them appearing once. The sample was PBMCs. The receptor set was obtained from a female donor in good health and CMV-seronegative. Both conserved end residues are part of each CDR3. A D gene is named only where the DNA matches it firmly. The listing skips clone size in some rows; elsewhere it reads once, few, many or a size class.

D gene,J gene,clone size,V gene,CDR3 protein,CDR3 DNA
.,TRBJ1-6,.,TRBV6-6,CASSYSGRGNNSPLHF,TGTGCCAGCAGTTACTCAGGCCGCGGAAATAATTCACCCCTCCACTTT
TRBD2,TRBJ2-7,.,TRBV28,CASGGAGRSYEQYF,TGTGCCAGCGGAGGAGCGGGACGTTCGTACGAGCAGTACTTC
TRBD2,TRBJ2-2,.,TRBV10-3,CANQAGVAGELFF,TGTGCCAACCAAGCGGGAGTGGCCGGGGAGCTGTTTTTT
TRBD2,TRBJ2-1,.,TRBV2,CASSDRTSLNEQFF,TGTGCCAGCAGTGACAGGACTAGCCTAAATGAGCAGTTCTTC
TRBD2,TRBJ2-5,few,TRBV5-1,CASSRTGTSEETQYF,TGCGCCAGCAGCAGAACCGGGACTAGTGAAGAGACCCAGTACTTC
TRBD1,TRBJ2-7,.,TRBV10-1,CASSVTGTGIYEQYF,TGCGCCAGCAGTGTGACCGGGACAGGGATCTACGAGCAGTACTTC
TRBD2,TRBJ2-1,few,TRBV6-6,CASRRTSGPEQFF,TGTGCCAGCAGGCGGACTAGCGGGCCGGAGCAGTTCTTC
.,TRBJ2-7,.,TRBV7-6,CASSRGGLSYEQYF,TGTGCCAGCTCGAGGGGGGGGCTGTCATACGAGCAGTACTTC
TRBD1,TRBJ2-3,few,TRBV25-1,CASSELDRGTDTQYF,TGTGCCAGCAGTGAATTGGACAGGGGCACAGATACGCAGTATTTT
TRBD1,TRBJ2-5,.,TRBV2,CASSSGTGRETQYF,TGTGCCAGCAGTTCCGGGACAGGGAGAGAGACCCAGTACTTC
TRBD2,TRBJ2-3,.,TRBV28,CASSLGTSGPGTDTQYF,TGTGCCAGCAGTTTGGGGACTAGCGGGCCGGGCACAGATACGCAGTATTTT
.,TRBJ2-7,.,TRBV4-1,CASSQVSGRRYEQYF,TGCGCCAGCAGCCAAGTATCTGGAAGGAGATACGAGCAGTACTTC
TRBD2,TRBJ2-7,.,TRBV5-1,CASSPGWTSGRASTYEQYF,TGCGCCAGCAGCCCGGGGTGGACTAGCGGACGAGCTTCTACCTACGAGCAGTACTTC
TRBD2,TRBJ2-1,.,TRBV30,CAWSVLTSGRGNEQFF,TGTGCCTGGAGTGTATTGACTAGCGGGAGGGGCAATGAGCAGTTCTTC
.,TRBJ2-7,.,TRBV20-1,CSALDDYEQYF,TGCAGTGCTCTGGACGACTACGAGCAGTACTTC
.,TRBJ2-5,.,TRBV5-1,CASSSGIQQETQYF,TGCGCCAGCAGCTCGGGAATCCAACAAGAGACCCAGTACTTC
TRBD1,TRBJ2-7,.,TRBV6-1,CASSGGTGEPYEQYF,TGTGCCAGCAGTGGGGGGACAGGGGAACCCTACGAGCAGTACTTC
TRBD1,TRBJ2-3,.,TRBV2,CASRTGGDTQYF,TGTGCCAGCAGAACAGGGGGAGATACGCAGTATTTT
.,TRBJ1-5,.,TRBV6-5,CASSYSGRGNQPQHF,TGTGCCAGCAGTTACTCGGGGAGGGGGAATCAGCCCCAGCACTTT
TRBD2,TRBJ2-3,once,TRBV10-3,CAISTGQGSSEGRTSGSSDTQYF,TGTGCCATCAGTACGGGACAGGGGTCTTCGGAAGGAAGGACTAGCGGGAGTTCAGATACGCAGTATTTT
.,TRBJ2-1,.,TRBV29-1,CSVESPIEQFF,TGCAGCGTTGAAAGCCCAATTGAGCAGTTCTTC
.,TRBJ2-1,.,TRBV19,CASSIGALGSYNEQFF,TGTGCCAGTAGTATTGGAGCGTTGGGCTCCTACAATGAGCAGTTCTTC
.,TRBJ2-7,.,TRBV7-8,CASSDGLFLEQYF,TGTGCCAGCAGCGATGGACTTTTTCTCGAGCAGTACTTC
.,TRBJ1-5,.,TRBV5-6,CASSSGFYSNQPQHF,TGTGCCAGCAGCTCGGGATTTTATAGCAATCAGCCCCAGCATTTT
.,TRBJ2-7,.,TRBV7-9,CASSLTVPPFHEQYF,TGTGCCAGCAGCCTTACAGTACCCCCCTTCCACGAGCAGTACTTC
TRBD2,TRBJ2-5,few,TRBV7-9,CASMWAGGPQETQYF,TGTGCCAGCATGTGGGCGGGAGGGCCCCAAGAGACCCAGTACTTC
.,TRBJ2-7,few,TRBV19,CASSMGQNYEQYF,TGTGCCAGTAGTATGGGGCAGAACTACGAGCAGTACTTC
.,TRBJ1-1,.,TRBV7-9,CASSLLTPLSTEAFF,TGTGCCAGCAGCCTCCTGACACCTCTGAGTACTGAAGCTTTCTTT
.,TRBJ1-6,.,TRBV9,CASSPGVASPLHF,TGTGCCAGCAGCCCCGGGGTTGCATCACCCCTCCACTTT
.,TRBJ2-2,.,TRBV21-1,CASSKAGQGALRVSTGELFF,TGTGCCAGCAGCAAAGCCGGACAGGGGGCCTTGAGAGTGAGTACCGGGGAGCTGTTTTTT
TRBD2,TRBJ2-3,.,TRBV4-2,CASSQGTGLAGGPLSTDTQYF,TGTGCCAGCAGCCAAGGGACGGGACTAGCGGGAGGACCCCTTAGCACAGATACGCAGTATTTT
.,TRBJ2-7,once,TRBV21-1,CASSKNGGTGSSPKNYEQYF,TGTGCCAGCAGCAAGAATGGAGGTACCGGGAGCTCACCTAAAAACTACGAGCAGTACTTC
.,TRBJ2-7,few,TRBV2,CASKRETYEQYF,TGTGCCAGCAAAAGGGAGACCTACGAGCAGTACTTC
.,TRBJ2-1,.,TRBV4-1,CASSQAGYRIDCNEQFF,TGCGCCAGCAGCCAAGCAGGGTACAGAATCGATTGCAATGAGCAGTTCTTC
TRBD2,TRBJ2-7,.,TRBV7-2,CASRRGTSGSYEQYF,TGTGCCAGCAGGAGAGGGACTAGCGGATCCTACGAGCAGTACTTC
TRBD2,TRBJ2-4,.,TRBV5-1,CASSLVVSGTAKNIQYF,TGCGCCAGCAGCTTGGTGGTTAGCGGGACAGCCAAAAACATTCAGTACTTC
.,TRBJ2-5,.,TRBV7-9,CASSPRGIGETQYF,TGTGCCAGCAGCCCTCGGGGGATCGGGGAGACCCAGTACTTC
TRBD1,TRBJ1-1,.,TRBV9,CASSATGGVTEAFF,TGTGCCAGCAGTGCCACAGGGGGCGTCACTGAAGCTTTCTTT
TRBD2,TRBJ2-5,.,TRBV11-3,CASSPRLRGVDGTQYF,TGTGCCAGCAGCCCAAGACTTCGGGGGGTTGACGGGACCCAGTACTTC
TRBD2,TRBJ2-5,.,TRBV28,CASSDHSGKETQYF,TGTGCCAGCAGTGACCATAGCGGGAAAGAGACCCAGTACTTC
.,TRBJ2-5,.,TRBV10-1,CASSESPGRETQYF,TGCGCCAGCAGTGAGTCGCCAGGGCGAGAGACCCAGTACTTC
TRBD2,TRBJ2-1,few,TRBV13,CASSLGNPQRETANEQFF,TGTGCCAGCAGCTTAGGCAATCCTCAGCGGGAAACGGCCAATGAGCAGTTCTTC
TRBD2,TRBJ2-3,.,TRBV7-9,CASSYSGSTDTQYF,TGTGCCAGCAGCTATAGCGGGAGCACAGATACGCAGTATTTT
.,TRBJ2-3,.,TRBV2,CASRALLGTQYF,TGTGCCAGCAGGGCACTACTAGGTACGCAGTATTTT
.,TRBJ2-1,.,TRBV7-8,CASSKSTIVNEQFF,TGTGCCAGCAGCAAAAGCACGATTGTCAATGAGCAGTTCTTC